This entry concerns a single T cell receptor beta chain. This record comes from a study of blood T cell repertoires in COVID-19. Study in general: The samples span acute and convalescent COVID-19 from the United States, Italy and Spain. From T cells, B-cell-depleted T cells, or PBMCs came the material, which was cDNA or gDNA.

Source study methods: Reference gene primer amplification gave estimated nucleated cell counts. Assay used: immunoSEQ multiplex PCR; TCRdb lists only in-frame clones, some missing. V, J and clone size derive from that table, while D and trimming were established from the DNA sequence. The data contain around 150,000 clones, roughly 90% of them singletons. Enrolment of Seattle patients took place during active infection, and they were followed longitudinally. Source material: peripheral blood. The source is a man aged 25 to 40 with COVID-19, enrolled during active disease.

In nucleotides, the CDR3 is TGTGCCAGCAGCTTGGCCGGGACAGCGAACACTGAAGCTTTCTTT. Translation gives CASSLAGTANTEAFF. J is TRBJ1-1 and V is TRBV5-4; 7 positions match TRBD1. The germline CDR1 and CDR2 sequences are SGHNT and YYREEE (reference sequence). After removal of 0 bases from V and 1 base from J, the junction contained 3 bases not matched to a gene. The CDR3 is made up of 15 amino acids.